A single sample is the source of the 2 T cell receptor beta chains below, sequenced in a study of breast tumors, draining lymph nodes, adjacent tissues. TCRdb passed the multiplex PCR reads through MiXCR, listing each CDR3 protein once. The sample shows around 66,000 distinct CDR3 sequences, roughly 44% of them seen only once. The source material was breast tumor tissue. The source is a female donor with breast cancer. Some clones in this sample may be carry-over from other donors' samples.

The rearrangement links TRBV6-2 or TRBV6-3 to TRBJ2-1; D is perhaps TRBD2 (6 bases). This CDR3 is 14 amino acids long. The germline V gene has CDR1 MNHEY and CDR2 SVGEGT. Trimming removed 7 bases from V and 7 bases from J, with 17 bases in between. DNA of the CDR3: TGTGCCAGCACCACGGGCGGGATCGTTAATGAGCAGTTCTTC. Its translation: CASTTGGIVNEQFF.

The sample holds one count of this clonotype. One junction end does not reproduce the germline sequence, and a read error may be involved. CDR3 loop: CASSWETNTGELSW. In DNA form, the CDR3 reads TGTGCCAGCAGCTGGGAGACGAACACCGGGGAGCTGTCTTGG. This chain joins TRBV7-9 and TRBJ2-2, with D perhaps matching TRBD2 (5 bases). The CDR3 consists of 14 residues. Germline V gene lookup returns CDR1 SEHNR and CDR2 FQNEAQ (reference sequence).